A single sample gave rise to the 10 T cell receptor beta chains below, sequenced in a study of OX40 agonist ivuxolimab in advanced cancers. Measured with immunoSEQ multiplex PCR; TCRdb has only the in-frame clones, and not every one. The table includes 50,000 or so clones, roughly 89% detected once. The sequencing used CD4+ or CD8+ T cells sorted from blood, collected in a trial of the OX40 agonist ivuxolimab. Receptors originate from an adult with an advanced solid tumor such as melanoma, head and neck, liver or kidney cancer.

The CDR3 loop is CASSLAVGIRNIQYF. In DNA form, the CDR3 reads TGTGCCAGCAGCTTGGCCGTGGGGATTCGGAACATTCAGTACTTC. V usage is TRBV5-8 and J usage is TRBJ2-4; D call uncertain. Germline V gene sequence: CDR1 SGHTS, CDR2 YDEGEE. V was clipped by 0 bases and J by 7 bases, with 14 bases between them. CDR3 length: 15 amino acids. The variable domain in full, with the rest retrieved from reference TRBV5-8 and TRBJ2-4, is EAGVTQSPTHLIKTRGQQATLRCSPISGHTSVYWYQQALGLGLQFLLWYDEGEERNRGNFPPRFSGRQFPNYSSELNVNALELEDSALYLCASSLAVGIRNIQYFGAGTRLSVL.

This chain joins TRBV5-4 and TRBJ2-2, with D tentatively TRBD1 (5 bases). The germline CDR1 and CDR2 sequences are SGHNT and YYREEE (reference sequence). Trimming left V 3 bases short and J 1 base short, with 10 bases between. The CDR3 is 15 residues long. The CDR3 nucleotides are TGTGCCAGCAGCTCGGACACATTGAACACCGGGGAGCTGTTTTTT. Encoded protein: CASSSDTLNTGELFF.

The chain couples TRBV28 to TRBJ1-2, with D possibly being TRBD1 (6 bases). The V and J ends lost 4 bases and 10 bases respectively, with 25 bases between them. The CDR3 has 16 amino acids. The germline CDR1 and CDR2 sequences are MDHEN and SYDVKM. This chain's CDR3 is CASSSPGQIGRPDYTF. The CDR3 DNA reads TGTGCCAGCAGTTCCCCGGGACAAATTGGGAGACCCGACTACACCTTC.

The chain joins TRBV29-1 to TRBJ1-2, with 8 bases identical to TRBD1. Germline V gene data show CDR1 as SQVTM and CDR2 as ANQGSEA. V shed 4 bases and J 6 bases; nucleotides not matched to a gene: 7. The CDR3 covers 13 residues. The CDR3 here is CSVGGRGLDGYTF. The CDR3 DNA is TGCAGCGTTGGGGGCAGGGGGCTGGATGGCTACACCTTC.

This rearrangement joins TRBV4-1 to TRBJ1-2; D call uncertain. Per germline, CDR1 MGHRA and CDR2 YSYEKL. V was trimmed by 1 base and J by 8 bases, leaving 17 bases between them. The length of the CDR3 is 15 residues. This CDR3 is CASSQGKDYYPGYTF. The CDR3 coding sequence is TGCGCCAGCAGCCAAGGCAAGGACTACTACCCGGGCTACACCTTC.

J is TRBJ1-1 and V is TRBV19; D might be TRBD1 (5 bases). Trimming pared 3 bases from V and 5 bases from J, leaving 13 bases between. CDR1 LNHDA and CDR2 SQIVND come from the germline V gene (reference sequence). The CDR3 spans 14 residues. The CDR3 sequence is CASSIMGRETEAFF. CDR3 nucleotide sequence: TGTGCCAGTAGTATCATGGGGCGGGAGACTGAAGCTTTCTTT.

V is TRBV18 and J is TRBJ2-2; D gene ambiguous. Trimming left V 3 bases short and J 5 bases short, with 13 bases between. The CDR3 totals 15 residues. Germline CDR1 reads KGHSH; CDR2 reads LQKENI. CDR3 loop: CASSPDRILTGELFF. CDR3 nucleotides: TGTGCCAGCTCACCTGACCGGATTCTGACCGGGGAGCTGTTTTTT.

The V call is TRBV10-2, the J call TRBJ2-7; 14 bases are shared with TRBD2. The CDR3 is 17 residues long. Losses at the gene ends were 8 bases for V and 0 bases for J; bases not matched to a gene: 9. Germline values: CDR1 WSHSY, CDR2 SAAADI. CDR3 nucleotide sequence: TGCGCCAGCTATGGGACTAGCGGGGGCGAAAGCTCCTACGAGCAGTACGTC. Encoded protein: CASYGTSGGESSYEQYV.

V gene TRBV4-3 combines with J gene TRBJ2-7, with a tentative D call TRBD1 (5 bases). The V gene's germline CDR1 is LGHNA and CDR2 YSLEER. The CDR3 extends over 13 amino acids. V lost 0 bases to trimming and J lost 6 bases, with 9 bases between them. This CDR3 reads CASSQERGFEQYF. The CDR3, as DNA: TGCGCCAGCAGCCAAGAAAGGGGTTTCGAGCAGTACTTC.

The gene calls are TRBV5-4 and TRBJ2-2, with 8 bases lining up with TRBD1. Germline lookup yields CDR1 SGHNT and CDR2 YYREEE (reference sequence). V shed 4 bases, J shed 5 bases, and the junction held 7 bases outside the gene matches. This CDR3 has 15 residues. The DNA of the CDR3 is TGTGCCAGCAGCGACGGGACAGGAGGTACCGGGGAGCTGTTTTTT. Encoded protein: CASSDGTGGTGELFF.